The source of this T cell receptor (beta chain) is a study of OX40 agonist ivuxolimab in advanced cancers. About the study: The mean age was approximately 60 years, ranging from about 20 to 90, with 65% to 90% of participants male. Three patients, one with hepatocellular carcinoma and two with cutaneous melanoma, responded partially.

The V gene's germline CDR1 is SGHTA and CDR2 FQGTGA. The CDR3 loop spans 15 amino acids. Trimming pared 2 bases from V and 0 bases from J, leaving 11 bases between. Patients were ruled out by autoimmune disease history or systemic immunosuppression. Only in-frame clones appear in the TCRdb table, and some are missing; sequencing was by immunoSEQ multiplex PCR. The sample consists of some 80,000 clones, 87% of them appearing once. The receptor's source is an adult with an advanced solid tumor such as melanoma, head and neck, liver or kidney cancer. This specimen was CD4+ or CD8+ T cells sorted from blood, taken in a trial of the OX40 agonist ivuxolimab. The V gene is TRBV7-3, the J gene TRBJ2-7; D perhaps matches TRBD2 (6 bases). DNA for the CDR3: TGTGCCAGCAGCTTATGGGCGGGGAGCTCCTACGAGCAGTACTTC. This gives the protein CASSLWAGSSYEQYF.